Given below is one T cell receptor (beta chain) in context. Its antigen remains unidentified. TCRdb recomputed calls from the 5' RACE reads with MiXCR, one row per CDR3 protein. This sample has some 60,000 distinct CDR3 sequences, with 25% to 35% found just once. Findings and caveats of the study: Larger-cohort validation covered only one TCR beta V-J rearrangement. Tumor memory CD4+ T cell TCR gene usage clustered with blood and lymph node memory CD4+ cells and lymph node naive CD4+ cells.

Naive CD4+ T cells were purified with Tregs depleted by CD25. The germline V and J ends were trimmed by 7 bases and 4 bases, with 16 bases remaining between them. The CDR3 length is 14 residues. Per germline, CDR1 SGHTA and CDR2 FQGNSA. The sample was tumor-infiltrating naive CD4+ T cells sorted from the breast tumor. The subset here: naive CD4+ T cells, CD4+CD45RA+CD25-. V gene TRBV7-2 combines with J gene TRBJ1-1; D is possibly TRBD1 (6 bases). The receptor was isolated from a female donor with breast cancer. CDR3 sequence reads: CASTKGGASTEAFF. CDR3 coding DNA: TGTGCCAGCACCAAAGGGGGGGCTAGCACTGAAGCTTTCTTT.